This TCR beta chain originates from a study of cytomegalovirus exposure and HLA in healthy donors. 13 Jbeta primers and 60 Vbeta primers were used for the PCR. TCRdb keeps only in-frame clones here, not all; method: immunoSEQ multiplex PCR. The sample lists about 180,000 clones, 82% occurring once. V was cut by 3 bases and J by 2 bases, with 11 bases left in between. From germline, CDR1 is MNHEY and CDR2 SMNVEV (reference sequence). There are 14 residues in the CDR3. V usage is TRBV27 and J usage is TRBJ2-7; no definite D call. The receptor's source is a man aged 35-49 years in good health and CMV-seronegative. What was sequenced was PBMCs. CDR3 DNA sequence: TGTGCCAGCAGTTTGAACCAGGTACCCTACGAGCAGTACTTC. It is translated as CASSLNQVPYEQYF.